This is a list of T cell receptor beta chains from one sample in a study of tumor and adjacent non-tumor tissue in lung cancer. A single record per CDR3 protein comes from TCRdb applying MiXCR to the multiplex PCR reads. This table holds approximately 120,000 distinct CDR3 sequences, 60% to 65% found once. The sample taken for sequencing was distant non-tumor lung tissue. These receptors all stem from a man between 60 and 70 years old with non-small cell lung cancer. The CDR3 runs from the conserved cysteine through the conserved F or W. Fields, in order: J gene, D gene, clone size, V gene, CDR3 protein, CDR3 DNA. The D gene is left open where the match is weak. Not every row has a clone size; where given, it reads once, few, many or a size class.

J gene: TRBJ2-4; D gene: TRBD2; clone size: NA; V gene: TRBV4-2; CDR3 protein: CASRQAQASGSLPKNIQYF; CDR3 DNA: TGTGCCAGCCGCCAAGCGCAGGCTAGCGGATCGTTGCCCAAAAACATTCAGTACTTC
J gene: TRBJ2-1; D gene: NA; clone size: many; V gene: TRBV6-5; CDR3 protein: CASSSTSGASSYNEQFF; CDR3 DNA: TGTGCCAGCAGCTCTACGTCAGGGGCCAGCTCCTACAATGAGCAGTTCTTC
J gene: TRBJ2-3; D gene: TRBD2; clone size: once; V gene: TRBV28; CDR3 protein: CVVTSGPRGTDTQYF; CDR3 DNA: TGTGTAGTCACTAGCGGACCGAGGGGAACAGATACGCAATATTTT
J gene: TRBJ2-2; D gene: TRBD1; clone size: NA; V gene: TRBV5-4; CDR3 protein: CASSWRTGQTGELFF; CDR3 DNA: TGTGCCAGCAGCTGGAGGACAGGGCAGACCGGAGAGCTGTTTTTT
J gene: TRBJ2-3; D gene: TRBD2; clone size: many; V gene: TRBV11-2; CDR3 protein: CACSFVAGDTQYF; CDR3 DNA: TGTGCCTGCAGCTTCGTAGCGGGGGATACGCAGTATTTT
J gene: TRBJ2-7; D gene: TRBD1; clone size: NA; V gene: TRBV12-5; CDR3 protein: CASGPPGTGTYEQHF; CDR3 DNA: TGTGCTAGTGGGCCACCCGGGACAGGGACCTATGAGCAGCACTTC
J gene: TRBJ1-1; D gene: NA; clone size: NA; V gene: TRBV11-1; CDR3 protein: CASSLSAGETEALF; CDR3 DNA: TGTGCCAGTAGCTTATCGGCAGGCGAGACTGAAGCTCTCTTT
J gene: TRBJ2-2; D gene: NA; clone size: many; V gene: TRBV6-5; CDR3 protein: CASSRTAYTGELFF; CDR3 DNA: TGTGCCAGCAGTCGGACGGCCTACACCGGGGAGCTGTTTTTT
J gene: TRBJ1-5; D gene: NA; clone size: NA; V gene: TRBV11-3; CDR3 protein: CTSSPGSNQAQHF; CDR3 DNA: TGTACCAGCAGCCCGGGATCCAACCAGGCCCAGCATTTT
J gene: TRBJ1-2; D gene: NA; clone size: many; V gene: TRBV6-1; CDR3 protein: CASSDLARSHYGYTF; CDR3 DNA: TGTGCCAGCAGTGATCTCGCCAGGTCCCACTATGGCTACACCTTC
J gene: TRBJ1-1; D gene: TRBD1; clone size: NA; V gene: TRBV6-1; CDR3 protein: CAGTRTGSMNTEASF; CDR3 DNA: TGTGCCGGCACCAGGACAGGGTCCATGAACACTGAAGCTTCCTTT
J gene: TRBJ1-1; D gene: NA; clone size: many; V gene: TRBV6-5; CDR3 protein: CASRGRATNTEAFF; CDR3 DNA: TGTGCCAGCAGGGGGAGGGCGACGAACACTGAAGCTTTCTTT
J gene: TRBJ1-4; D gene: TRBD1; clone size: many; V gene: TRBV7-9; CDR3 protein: CASSPGQAFGVNEKLFF; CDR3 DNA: TGTGCCAGCAGCCCTGGACAGGCTTTTGGGGTTAATGAAAAACTGTTTTTT
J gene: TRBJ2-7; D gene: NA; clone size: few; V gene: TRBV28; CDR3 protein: CASSRPPGWRYEQYF; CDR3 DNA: TGTGCCAGCAGCCGGCCCCCAGGGTGGAGATACGAGCAGTACTTC
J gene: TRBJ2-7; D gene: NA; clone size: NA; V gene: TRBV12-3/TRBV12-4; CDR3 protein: CASSAPGAHEQYF; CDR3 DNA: TGTGCCAGCAGTGCCCCTGGGGCCCACGAGCAGTACTTC
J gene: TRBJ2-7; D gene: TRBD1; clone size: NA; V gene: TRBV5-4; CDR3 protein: CASSLGTNRGTYEQYF; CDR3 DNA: TGTGCCAGCAGCTTAGGAACTAACAGGGGAACCTACGAGCAGTACTTC
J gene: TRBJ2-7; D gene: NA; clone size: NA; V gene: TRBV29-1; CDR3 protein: CSVYLACTYEQYF; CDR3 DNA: TGCAGCGTTTACTTAGCATGTACCTACGAGCAGTACTTC
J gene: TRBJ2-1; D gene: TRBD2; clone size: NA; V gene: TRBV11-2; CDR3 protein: CASSPDRAGAGEHFF; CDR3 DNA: TGTGCCAGCAGCCCCGACCGTGCGGGAGCTGGAGAGCACTTTTTC
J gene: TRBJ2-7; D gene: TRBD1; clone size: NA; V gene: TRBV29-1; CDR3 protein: CSVSWRGQAPVQYF; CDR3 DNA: TGCAGCGTATCCTGGCGGGGACAGGCCCCCGTCCAGTACTTC
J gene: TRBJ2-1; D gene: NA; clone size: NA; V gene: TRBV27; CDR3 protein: CASSAGAGPSSYNEQFF; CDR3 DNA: TGTGCCAGCAGCGCAGGGGCGGGGCCGAGCTCCTACAATGAGCAGTTCTTC
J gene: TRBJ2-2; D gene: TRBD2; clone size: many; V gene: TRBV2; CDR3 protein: CASSEFRLAEGGTGELFF; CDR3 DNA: TGTGCCAGCAGCGAGTTTCGACTAGCGGAAGGAGGGACCGGGGAGCTGTTTTTT
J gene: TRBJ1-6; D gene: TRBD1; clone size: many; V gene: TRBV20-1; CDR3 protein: CSASGQGGDNSPLHF; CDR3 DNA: TGCAGTGCTAGCGGACAGGGAGGGGATAATTCACCCCTCCACTTT
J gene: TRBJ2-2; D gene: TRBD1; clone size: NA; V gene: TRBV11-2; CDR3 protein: CTSSLKRLNRGHTGKLFF; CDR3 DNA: TGTACCAGCAGCTTAAAGAGACTAAACAGGGGGCACACCGGCAAGCTGTTTTTT
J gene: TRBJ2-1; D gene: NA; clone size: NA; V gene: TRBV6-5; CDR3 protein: CASSRSEGSYNEQFF; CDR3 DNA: TGTGCGAGCAGCCGTAGCGAGGGGTCCTACAATGAGCAGTTCTTC
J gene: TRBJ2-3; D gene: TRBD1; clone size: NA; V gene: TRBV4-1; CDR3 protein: CASSRTGTGRDGNQPQYF; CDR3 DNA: TGCGCCAGCAGCCGAACCGGGACAGGGCGTGATGGCAATCAGCCCCAGTATTTT
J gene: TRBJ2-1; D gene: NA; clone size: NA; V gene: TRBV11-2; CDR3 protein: CASSSGHGADEQFF; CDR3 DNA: TGTGCCAGCAGCTCCGGACACGGGGCCGATGAACAGTTCTTT
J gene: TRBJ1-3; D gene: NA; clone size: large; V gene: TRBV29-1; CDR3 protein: CSVEGLGNTIYF; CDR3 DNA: TGCAGCGTTGAAGGATTAGGAAACACCATATATTTT
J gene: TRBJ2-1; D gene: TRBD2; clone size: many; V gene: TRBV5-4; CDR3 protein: CASSQTPGAGGYNEQFF; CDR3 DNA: TGTGCCAGCAGCCAAACCCCGGGGGCGGGAGGATACAATGAGCAGTTCTTC
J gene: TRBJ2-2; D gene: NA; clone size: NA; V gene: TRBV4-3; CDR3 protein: CTSSQGGYARELFF; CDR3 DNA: TGCACCAGCAGCCAAGGAGGGTACGCCAGGGAGCTGTTTTTT
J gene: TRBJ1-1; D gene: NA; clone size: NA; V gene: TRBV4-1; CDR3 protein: CASSHRTEAFF; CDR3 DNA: TGCGCCAGCAGCCATAGAACTGAAGCTTTCTTT
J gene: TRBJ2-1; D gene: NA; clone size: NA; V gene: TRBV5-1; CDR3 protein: CANSSELVGNEQFF; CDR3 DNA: TGCGCCAACAGCTCAGAGCTTGTAGGGAATGAGCAGTTCTTC
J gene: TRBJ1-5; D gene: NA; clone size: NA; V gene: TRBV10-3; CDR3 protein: CANWGGSSQPQHF; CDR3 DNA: TGTGCCAACTGGGGCGGAAGCAGTCAGCCCCAGCATTTT
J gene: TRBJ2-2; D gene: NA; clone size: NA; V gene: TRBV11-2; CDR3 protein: CAGSLGTSGELFF; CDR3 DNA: TGTGCCGGCAGCTTAGGGACTTCCGGAGAACTGTTTTTT